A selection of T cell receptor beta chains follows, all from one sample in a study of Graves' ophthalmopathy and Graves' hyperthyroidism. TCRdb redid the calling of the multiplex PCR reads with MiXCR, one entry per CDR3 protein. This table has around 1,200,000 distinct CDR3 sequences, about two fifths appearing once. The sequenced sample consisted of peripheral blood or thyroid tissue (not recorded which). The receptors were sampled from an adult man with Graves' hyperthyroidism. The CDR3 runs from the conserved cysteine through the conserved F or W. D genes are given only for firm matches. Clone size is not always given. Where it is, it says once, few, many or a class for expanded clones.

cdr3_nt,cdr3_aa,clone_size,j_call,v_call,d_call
TGCGCCAGCAGTGGCAAAGACAGGGGGGAAAAACTGTTTTTT,CASSGKDRGEKLFF,NA,TRBJ1-4,TRBV10-2,TRBD1
TGCAGTGCTGCTAAGACTAGCGGGGCGAACACCGGGGAGCTGTTTTTT,CSAAKTSGANTGELFF,few,TRBJ2-2,TRBV20-1,TRBD2
TGTGCCAGCAGCCTAGGCCAGATAGGGAAAGGGGATCAGCCCCAGCATTTT,CASSLGQIGKGDQPQHF,NA,TRBJ1-5,TRBV7-2,NA
TGCGCCAGCAGCGCCCGACAGGGAACCTACGAGCAGTACTTC,CASSARQGTYEQYF,many,TRBJ2-7,TRBV5-1,TRBD1
TGTGCCAGCAGATCCGGGACAGCAAACACTGAAGCTTTCTTT,CASRSGTANTEAFF,many,TRBJ1-1,TRBV7-8,TRBD1
TGTGCCATCAGTTACTGGGGACACGCAGAGACCCAGTACTTC,CAISYWGHAETQYF,NA,TRBJ2-5,TRBV10-3,NA
TGCAGCACGAGGGGGCGGTATGGCTACACCTTC,CSTRGRYGYTF,few,TRBJ1-2,TRBV20-1,TRBD1
TGTGCCAGCAGTTTGCGAGGGGAGTATGGCTACACCTTC,CASSLRGEYGYTF,few,TRBJ1-2,TRBV2,NA
TGCAGTGCTAGACTTGTTTTGTACAGGAAGAGTGAAGCTTTCTTT,CSARLVLYRKSEAFF,many,TRBJ1-1,TRBV20-1,NA
TGCAGTGCTAGACAGGGGGGGGGGCGAACTGAAGCTTTCTTT,CSARQGGGRTEAFF,NA,TRBJ1-1,TRBV20-1,TRBD1
TGCAGCGTTTGGGACAGCCGAGACTATGGCTACACCTTC,CSVWDSRDYGYTF,many,TRBJ1-2,TRBV29-1,TRBD1
TGTGCCAGCAAAGAGACAGGGCTTCCCCAGCCCCAGCATTTT,CASKETGLPQPQHF,NA,TRBJ1-5,TRBV6-6,TRBD1
TGTGCCAGCAGTGAACATGGCAGGGGTTGGTATTTT,CASSEHGRGWYF,many,TRBJ2-3,TRBV25-1,NA
TGTGCCAGCTTGGGCAGTAAGTTCGGCTACACCTTC,CASLGSKFGYTF,many,TRBJ1-2,TRBV6-5,NA
TGTGCCAGCAGCTTAACGTTCGGGTCGTCGTGTGAAAAACTGTTTTTT,CASSLTFGSSCEKLFF,many,TRBJ1-4,TRBV7-3,NA
TGCGCCAGCAGCATCCGACAGGGACGTACTTTCTTT,CASSIRQGRTFF,NA,TRBJ1-1,TRBV5-1,TRBD1
TGTGCCAGCAGTGGACAGGGAATGTCACCCCTCCACTTT,CASSGQGMSPLHF,few,TRBJ1-6,TRBV28,TRBD1
TGTGCCAGCAGCCACCTTTTCTCTGGGGCCAACGTCCTGACTTTC,CASSHLFSGANVLTF,NA,TRBJ2-6,TRBV9,NA
TGTGCCAGCAGCTCACAATTAGCGAACCGGGAGCTGTTTTTT,CASSSQLANRELFF,NA,TRBJ2-2,TRBV6-4,NA
TGTGCCAGCAGTGGGCTCGGCACTGAAGCTTTCTTT,CASSGLGTEAFF,many,TRBJ1-1,TRBV25-1,NA
TGTGCCACCAGCAGAACTACAGGGACTGAAGCTTTCTTT,CATSRTTGTEAFF,many,TRBJ1-1,TRBV15,NA
TGTGCCAGCTATGAATTGAAGGGCGCAGCAGCTTTCTTT,CASYELKGAAAFF,NA,TRBJ1-1,TRBV7-8,NA
TGTGCCAGTAGTATCGTCGAGTCCTATGGCTACACCTTC,CASSIVESYGYTF,many,TRBJ1-2,TRBV19,NA
TGCGCCAGCACAGGGCAGCCGAATGGAAACACCATATATTTT,CASTGQPNGNTIYF,few,TRBJ1-3,TRBV5-1,NA
TGTGCCAGCAGCGGCCCGGGACGGAGCTTTTTCTCGGTCAGCTTC,CASSGPGRSFFSVSF,few,TRBJ1-2,TRBV5-6,NA
TGTGCTAGTGGTACCCCCCGCGGTAATGAAAAACTGTTTTTT,CASGTPRGNEKLFF,few,TRBJ1-4,TRBV12-5,NA
TGTGCCAGCAGACCCGACAGGGTGGTGGAGACCCAGTACTTC,CASRPDRVVETQYF,NA,TRBJ2-5,TRBV7-2,TRBD1
TGTGCCAGCAAAGGGAATGGAGAGACCCAGTACTTC,CASKGNGETQYF,NA,TRBJ2-5,TRBV2,NA
TGCAGCGTTGAAAATCCAGGCTATGGCTACACCTTC,CSVENPGYGYTF,many,TRBJ1-2,TRBV29-1,NA
TGTGCCAGCAGCGTAGTGGGTAGCGGTCCGAACACCGGGGAGCTGTTTTTT,CASSVVGSGPNTGELFF,few,TRBJ2-2,TRBV9,NA
TGCAGCCTACAGCGGAACACTGAAGCTTTCTTT,CSLQRNTEAFF,NA,TRBJ1-1,TRBV29-1,NA
TGTGCCAGCTCACCGGTAGACATCTATGGCTACACCTTC,CASSPVDIYGYTF,NA,TRBJ1-2,TRBV18,NA
TGTGCCAGCAGCCAAGAGGGACAGGGTGTCCACGAGCAGTACTTC,CASSQEGQGVHEQYF,NA,TRBJ2-7,TRBV14,TRBD1
TGCAGTGCTAGAGGGTCCGGACAGGGGGTGGGTCAAGAGACCCAGTACTTC,CSARGSGQGVGQETQYF,NA,TRBJ2-5,TRBV20-1,TRBD1
TGTGCCAGCAGCTACCACTACGAGCAGTACTTC,CASSYHYEQYF,many,TRBJ2-7,TRBV7-8,NA
TGTGCCAGTAGTATCCGCCAAACTGAAGCTTTCTTT,CASSIRQTEAFF,NA,TRBJ1-1,TRBV19,NA
TGTGCCATCAGTGAGAGGGCTAGCGGGGTCTACGAGCAGTACTTC,CAISERASGVYEQYF,many,TRBJ2-7,TRBV10-3,TRBD2
TGCAGTGCTAGAGCGGGACTCGGAGCTTTCTTT,CSARAGLGAFF,many,TRBJ1-1,TRBV20-1,NA
TGTGCCAGCAGTGAATTTGACAGCTACTATGGCTACACCTTC,CASSEFDSYYGYTF,few,TRBJ1-2,TRBV12-3/TRBV12-4,NA
TGTGCCAGCCCCAACACATCCGGGGATCAAGAGACCCAGTACTTC,CASPNTSGDQETQYF,many,TRBJ2-5,TRBV6-1,NA
TGTGCCAGCAGCTTTGACCCTAGCGGGGATTACGAGCAGTACTTC,CASSFDPSGDYEQYF,many,TRBJ2-7,TRBV7-2,TRBD2
TGTGCCAGCAGCATGAGTAATAGCAACCAGCCCCAGCATTTT,CASSMSNSNQPQHF,NA,TRBJ1-5,TRBV14,NA
TGTGCCAGCAGCTTATCGGGACAGGCCAATCAGCCCCAGCATTTT,CASSLSGQANQPQHF,many,TRBJ1-5,TRBV11-2,TRBD1
TGCGCCAGCAGCTTGGTTACAGGCGTTGGAAACACCATATATTTT,CASSLVTGVGNTIYF,NA,TRBJ1-3,TRBV5-1,NA
TGCGCCAGCAGCTTGGCGCGGCAGGTTGACGAGCAGTACTTC,CASSLARQVDEQYF,many,TRBJ2-7,TRBV5-1,NA
TGCGCCAGCAGGCAGACCGGCAGTTATGGCTACACCTTC,CASRQTGSYGYTF,few,TRBJ1-2,TRBV6-2/TRBV6-3,NA
TGTGCCAGCAAATTCGCAGCGGGCTACGAGCAGTACTTC,CASKFAAGYEQYF,NA,TRBJ2-7,TRBV6-2/TRBV6-3,NA
TGCAGTGCTAGTCAAGCCATCTTGGGGGGTCACGAGCAGTACTTC,CSASQAILGGHEQYF,many,TRBJ2-7,TRBV20-1,NA
TGTGCCAGTAGTGGACGGACAGGGTTAGGGGAGACCCAGTACTTC,CASSGRTGLGETQYF,many,TRBJ2-5,TRBV19,TRBD1
TGTGCCGCCTTCAGTCCTAACAGAGGCTACGAGCAGTACTTC,CAAFSPNRGYEQYF,many,TRBJ2-7,TRBV10-3,NA
TGCGCCAGCAGCTTGGCCGGGACAGGGGATCAGCCCCAGCATTTT,CASSLAGTGDQPQHF,many,TRBJ1-5,TRBV5-1,TRBD1
TGTGCCAGCAGTTCAGGGACAGGGCAATCAAACCTCCACTTT,CASSSGTGQSNLHF,NA,TRBJ1-6,TRBV6-5,TRBD1
TGCGCCAGCAGCGTCAAACAGGGGTTGCGGACTGAAGCTTTCTTT,CASSVKQGLRTEAFF,NA,TRBJ1-1,TRBV5-1,TRBD1